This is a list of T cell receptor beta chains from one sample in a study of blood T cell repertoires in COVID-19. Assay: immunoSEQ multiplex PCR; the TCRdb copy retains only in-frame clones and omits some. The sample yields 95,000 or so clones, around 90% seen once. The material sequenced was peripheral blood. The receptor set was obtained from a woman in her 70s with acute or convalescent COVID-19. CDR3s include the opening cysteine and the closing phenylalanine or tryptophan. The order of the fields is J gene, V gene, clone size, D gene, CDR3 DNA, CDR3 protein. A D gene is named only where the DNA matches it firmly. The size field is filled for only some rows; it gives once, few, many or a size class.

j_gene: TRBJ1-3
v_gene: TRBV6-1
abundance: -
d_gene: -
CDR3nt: TGTGCCAGCAGTGAACGGGCAGGGAAAGGAAACACCATATATTTT
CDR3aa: CASSERAGKGNTIYF

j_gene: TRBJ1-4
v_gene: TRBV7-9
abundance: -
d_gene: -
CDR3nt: TGTGCCAGCAGCTTGGCCGGGGGAGAAAAACTGTTTTTT
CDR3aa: CASSLAGGEKLFF

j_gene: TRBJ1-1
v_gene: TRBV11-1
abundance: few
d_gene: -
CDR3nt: TGTGCCAGCAGCTTAGACAGGCAGGAAGCTTTCTTT
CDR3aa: CASSLDRQEAFF

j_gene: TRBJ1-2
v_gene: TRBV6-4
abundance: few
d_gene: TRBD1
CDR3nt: TGTGCCAGCAGTGATCAGACAGGGGGAAGGTATGGCTACACCTTC
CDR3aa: CASSDQTGGRYGYTF

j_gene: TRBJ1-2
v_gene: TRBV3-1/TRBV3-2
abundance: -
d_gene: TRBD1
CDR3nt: TGTGCCAGCAGTCGGGACAGGGATTTTTCCTATGGCTACACCTTC
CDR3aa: CASSRDRDFSYGYTF

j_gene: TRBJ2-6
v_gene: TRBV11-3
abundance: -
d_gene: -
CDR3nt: TGTGCCAGCAGCACAGGACAGGGAGGGGACTCTGGGGCCAACGTCCTGACTTTC
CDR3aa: CASSTGQGGDSGANVLTF

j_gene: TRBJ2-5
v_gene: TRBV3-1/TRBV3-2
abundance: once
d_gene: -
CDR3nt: TGTGCCAGCGGTGGGCGGGGTCAAGAGACCCAGTACTTC
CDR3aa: CASGGRGQETQYF

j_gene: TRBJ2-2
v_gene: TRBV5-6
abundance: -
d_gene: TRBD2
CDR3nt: TGTGCCAGCAGCAGACCGGGACTAGCGATAGACGGGGAGCTGTTTTTT
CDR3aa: CASSRPGLAIDGELFF

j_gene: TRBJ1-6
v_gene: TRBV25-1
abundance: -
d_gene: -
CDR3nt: TGTGCCAGCAGCCGCACGGGATCCTCCTATAATTCACCCCTCCACTTT
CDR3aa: CASSRTGSSYNSPLHF

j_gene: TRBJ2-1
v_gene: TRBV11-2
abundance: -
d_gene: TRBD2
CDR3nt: TGTGCCAGCAGATTAGCGGGAGGGACGAACAATGAGCAGTTCTTC
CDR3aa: CASRLAGGTNNEQFF

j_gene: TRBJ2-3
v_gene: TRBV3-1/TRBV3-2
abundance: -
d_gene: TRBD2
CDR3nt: TGTGCCAGCAGCCAAAGGCTAGCGGGGGCAGATACGCAGTATTTT
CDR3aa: CASSQRLAGADTQYF

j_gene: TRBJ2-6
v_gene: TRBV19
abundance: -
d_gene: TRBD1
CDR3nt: TGTGCCAGTAGTCCCGACAGGGGATACTATTCTGGGGCCAACGTCCTGACTTTC
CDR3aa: CASSPDRGYYSGANVLTF

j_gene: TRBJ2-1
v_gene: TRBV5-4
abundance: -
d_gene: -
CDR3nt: TGTGCCAGCAGCTTGGATCAACGGGACAATGAGCAGTTCTTC
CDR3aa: CASSLDQRDNEQFF

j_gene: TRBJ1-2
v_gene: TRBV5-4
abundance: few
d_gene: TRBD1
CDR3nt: TGTGCCAGCAGCTTGGTGGGACAGATCTATGGCTACACCTTC
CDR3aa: CASSLVGQIYGYTF

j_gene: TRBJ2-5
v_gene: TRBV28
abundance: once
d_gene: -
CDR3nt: TGTGCCAGCAGTCTTTACAGGACCGCCCCGGGAGAGACCCAGTACTTC
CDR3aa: CASSLYRTAPGETQYF

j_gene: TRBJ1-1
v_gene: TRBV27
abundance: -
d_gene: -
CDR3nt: TGTGCCAGCAGTTTACAGGGTTACACCCCTGAAGCTTTCTTT
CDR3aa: CASSLQGYTPEAFF

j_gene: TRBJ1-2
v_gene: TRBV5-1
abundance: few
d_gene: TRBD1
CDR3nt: TGCGCCAGCAGCTTGGTTGGGACAGGGGCCACCTATGGCTACACCTTC
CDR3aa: CASSLVGTGATYGYTF

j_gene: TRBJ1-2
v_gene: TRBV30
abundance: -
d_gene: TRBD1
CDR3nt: TGTGCCTGGGCCAGGGACAGGGGGAACTATGGCTACACCTTC
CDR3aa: CAWARDRGNYGYTF

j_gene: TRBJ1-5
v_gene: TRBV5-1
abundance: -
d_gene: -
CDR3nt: TGCGCCAGCAGCTTGGCCGAGGGCCAGCCCCAGCATTTT
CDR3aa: CASSLAEGQPQHF

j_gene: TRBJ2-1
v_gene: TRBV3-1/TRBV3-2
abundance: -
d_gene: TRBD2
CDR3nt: TGTGCCAGCAGCCAAGATCCTAGCGGGAGGGCCAATGAGCAGTTCTTC
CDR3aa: CASSQDPSGRANEQFF

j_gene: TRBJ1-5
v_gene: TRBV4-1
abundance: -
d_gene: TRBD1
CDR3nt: TGCGCCAGCAGCCAAAGACAGGGAGAACAGCCCCAGCATTTT
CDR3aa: CASSQRQGEQPQHF

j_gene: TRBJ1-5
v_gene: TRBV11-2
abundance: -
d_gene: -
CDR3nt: TGTGCCAGCAGCTCGTCGAGCTATAGCAATCAGCCCCAGCATTTT
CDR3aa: CASSSSSYSNQPQHF

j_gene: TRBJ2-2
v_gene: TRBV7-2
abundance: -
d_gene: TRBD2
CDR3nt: TGTGCCAGCAGCTTAGACGGGAGGAGGGGCGGGGAGCTGTTTTTT
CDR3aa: CASSLDGRRGGELFF

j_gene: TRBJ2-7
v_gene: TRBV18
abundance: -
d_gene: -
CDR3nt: TGTGCCAGCTCACCTTTCCCAGCGGAGGGGCCGCAGCAGTACTTC
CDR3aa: CASSPFPAEGPQQYF

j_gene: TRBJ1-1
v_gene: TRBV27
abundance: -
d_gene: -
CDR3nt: TGTGCCAGCAGCCAACAGGGTCGTTACACTGAAGCTTTCTTT
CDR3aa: CASSQQGRYTEAFF

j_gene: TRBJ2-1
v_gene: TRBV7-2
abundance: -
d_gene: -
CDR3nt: TGTGCCAGCAGCATAGAGGTCCTCGGGACTCCGTACAATGAGCAGTTCTTC
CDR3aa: CASSIEVLGTPYNEQFF

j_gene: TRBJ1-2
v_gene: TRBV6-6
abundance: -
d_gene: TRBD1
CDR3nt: TGTGCCAGCAGTTCCCTCCTTACAGGGGTAGGAGGCTACACCTTC
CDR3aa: CASSSLLTGVGGYTF

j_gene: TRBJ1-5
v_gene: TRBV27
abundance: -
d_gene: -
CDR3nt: TGTGCCAGCAGTGGAATCCGGACGGGGGGCAATCAGCCCCAGCATTTT
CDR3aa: CASSGIRTGGNQPQHF

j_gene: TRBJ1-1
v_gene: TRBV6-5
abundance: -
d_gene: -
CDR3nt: TGTGCCAGCAGTTACTCGCAGGGATTAGCTTTCTTT
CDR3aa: CASSYSQGLAFF

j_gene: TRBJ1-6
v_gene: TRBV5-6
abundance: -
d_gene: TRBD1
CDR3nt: TGTGCCAGCAGCCCCTGGACAGGATATAATTCACCCCTCCACTTT
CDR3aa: CASSPWTGYNSPLHF

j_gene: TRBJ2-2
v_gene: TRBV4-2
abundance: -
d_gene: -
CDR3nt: TGTGCCAGCAGCCACCGACCCATGGACTCCATTGGAGGGGAAGGCACCGGGGAGCTGTTTTTT
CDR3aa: CASSHRPMDSIGGEGTGELFF

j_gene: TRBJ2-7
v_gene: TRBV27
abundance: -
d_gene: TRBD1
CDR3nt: TGTGCCAGCAGCCGGGACAGGGCCTACGAGCAGTACTTC
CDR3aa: CASSRDRAYEQYF

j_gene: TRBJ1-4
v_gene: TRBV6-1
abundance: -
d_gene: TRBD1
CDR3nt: TGTGCTAGCAGTGACAGGGGTACTAATGAAAAACTGTTTTTT
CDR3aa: CASSDRGTNEKLFF

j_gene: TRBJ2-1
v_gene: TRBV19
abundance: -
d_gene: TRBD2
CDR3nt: TGTGCCAGTAGTATAGATTTTCGCGGGGGGGCCGTCTTC
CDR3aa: CASSIDFRGGAVF

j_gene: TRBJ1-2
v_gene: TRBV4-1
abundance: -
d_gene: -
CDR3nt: TGCGCCAGCAGCCAAGGGGTTGGGGGACTCTATGGCTACACCTTC
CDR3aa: CASSQGVGGLYGYTF

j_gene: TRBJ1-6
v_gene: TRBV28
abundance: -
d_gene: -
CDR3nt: TGTGCCAGCAGTCCGTTGGGGAGTAGCTCCTATAATTCACCCCTCCACTTT
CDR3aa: CASSPLGSSSYNSPLHF

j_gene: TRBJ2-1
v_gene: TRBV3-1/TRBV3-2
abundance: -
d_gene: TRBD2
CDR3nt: TGTGCCAGCAGCTTAGCGGGAGAATACAATGAGCAGTTCTTC
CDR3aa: CASSLAGEYNEQFF

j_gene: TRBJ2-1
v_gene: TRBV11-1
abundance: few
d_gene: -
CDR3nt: TGTGCCAGCAGCGCAAGGACAACCTCCTACAATGAGCAGTTCTTC
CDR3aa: CASSARTTSYNEQFF

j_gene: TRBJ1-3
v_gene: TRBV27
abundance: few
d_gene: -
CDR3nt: TGTGCCAGCAGTTTAAGCGGGAGAGGAATGGGAAACACCATATATTTT
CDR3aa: CASSLSGRGMGNTIYF

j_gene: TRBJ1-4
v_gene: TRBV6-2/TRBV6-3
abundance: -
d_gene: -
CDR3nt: TGTGCCAGCAGCCAGCGGGGGCAGGGTGGTGAAAAACTGTTTTTT
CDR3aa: CASSQRGQGGEKLFF

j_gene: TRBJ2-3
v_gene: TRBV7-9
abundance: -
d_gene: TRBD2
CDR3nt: TGTGCCAGCAGCACAACGGGGGGTGCAGATACGCAGTATTTT
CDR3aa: CASSTTGGADTQYF

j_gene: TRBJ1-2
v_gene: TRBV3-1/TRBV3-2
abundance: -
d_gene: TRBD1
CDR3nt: TGTGCCAGCAGCCAAGCTAACCTCGGACAGGGGAAGGGGGGCTACACCTTC
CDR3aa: CASSQANLGQGKGGYTF

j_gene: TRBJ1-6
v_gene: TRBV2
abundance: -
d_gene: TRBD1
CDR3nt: TGTGCCAGCCTTCGACAGGGGAATTCACCCCTCCACTTT
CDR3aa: CASLRQGNSPLHF

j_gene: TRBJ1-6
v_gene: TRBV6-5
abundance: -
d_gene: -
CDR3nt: TGTGCCAGCAGTTACCAGGGTCAATCACCCCTCCACTTT
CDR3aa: CASSYQGQSPLHF

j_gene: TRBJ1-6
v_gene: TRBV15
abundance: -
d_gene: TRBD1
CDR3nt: TGTGCCACCAGCCAAATCACAGGGGGAGCGGGTTCACCCCTCCACTTT
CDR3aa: CATSQITGGAGSPLHF

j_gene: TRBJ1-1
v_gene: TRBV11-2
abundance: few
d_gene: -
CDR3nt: TGTGCCAGCAGCTTAGAGGCCATACCCCCTGGAGCTTTCTTT
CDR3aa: CASSLEAIPPGAFF

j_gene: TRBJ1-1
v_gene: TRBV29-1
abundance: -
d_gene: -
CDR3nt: TGCAGCGTAATAACGAACTTCCAGGGTTCTGCTGAAGCTTTCTTT
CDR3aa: CSVITNFQGSAEAFF

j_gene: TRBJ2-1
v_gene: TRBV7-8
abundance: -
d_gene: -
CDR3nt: TGTGCCAGCAGCCTGAGTGTCGATGAGCAGTTCTTC
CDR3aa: CASSLSVDEQFF

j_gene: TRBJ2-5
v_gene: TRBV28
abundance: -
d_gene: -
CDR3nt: TGTGCCAGCAGTTCCTCCGGACTGGGAGAGACCCAGTACTTC
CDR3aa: CASSSSGLGETQYF

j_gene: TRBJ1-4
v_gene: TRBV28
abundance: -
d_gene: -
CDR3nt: TGTGCCAGCAGTTCGCCCCACAGGGCCCATCGGATCCCAACTAATGAAAAACTGTTTTTT
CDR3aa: CASSSPHRAHRIPTNEKLFF

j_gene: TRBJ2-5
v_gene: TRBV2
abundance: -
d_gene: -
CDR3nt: TGTGCCAGCAGTGATCAGCGGGTCCAGGAGACCCAGTACTTC
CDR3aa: CASSDQRVQETQYF

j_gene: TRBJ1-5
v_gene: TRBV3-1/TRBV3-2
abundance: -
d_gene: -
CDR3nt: TGTGCCAGCAGCCAAGACCTAGGGGGTGGGCTTCAGCCCCAGCATTTT
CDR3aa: CASSQDLGGGLQPQHF

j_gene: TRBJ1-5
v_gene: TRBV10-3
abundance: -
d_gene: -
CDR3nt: TGTGCCATCAGTGACGGCGGACACAGCAATCAGCCCCAGCATTTT
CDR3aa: CAISDGGHSNQPQHF